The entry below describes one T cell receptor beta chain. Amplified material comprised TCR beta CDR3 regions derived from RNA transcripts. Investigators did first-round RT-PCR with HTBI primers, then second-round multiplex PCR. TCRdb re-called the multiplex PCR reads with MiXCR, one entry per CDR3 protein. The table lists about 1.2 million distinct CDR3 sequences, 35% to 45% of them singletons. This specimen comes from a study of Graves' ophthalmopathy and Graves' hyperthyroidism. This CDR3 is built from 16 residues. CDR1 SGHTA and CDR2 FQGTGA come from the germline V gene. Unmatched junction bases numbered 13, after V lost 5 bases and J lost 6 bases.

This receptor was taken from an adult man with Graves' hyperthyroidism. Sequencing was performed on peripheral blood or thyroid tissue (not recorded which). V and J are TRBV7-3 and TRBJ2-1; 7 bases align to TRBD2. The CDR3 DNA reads TGTGCCAGCAGCCCAGATGGGGGAGGGATCCTCAATGAGCAGTTCTTC. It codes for CASSPDGGGILNEQFF.